This TCR beta chain was sequenced for a study of cytomegalovirus exposure and HLA in healthy donors. Study context: An analysis done earlier identified some 120 million unique TCR beta sequences from about 180 million T cells. Overall study results and limits: Earlier analysis looked at TCR beta V segments, and most were productive about 90% or about 30% of the time. After further analysis at a later stage, around 17,000 TCR beta sequences were associated with HLA alleles at 0.05 false discovery rate. Sequencing depth across donors, presence/absence analyses assumed, was roughly uniform.

CDR1 is SNHLY, CDR2 FYNNEI, per germline. The CDR3 covers 13 residues. The V and J ends lost 7 bases and 0 bases respectively, with 9 bases between them. To note about this clone: Antigen specificity is unknown.

The PCR contained 60 Vbeta and 13 Jbeta primers. TCRdb's copy holds only in-frame clones and misses some; the assay was immunoSEQ multiplex PCR. The table shows about 160,000 clones, with roughly four fifths occurring only once. The rearrangement links TRBV2 to TRBJ1-1; no definite D call. The sequencing sample was made of PBMCs. This clonotype originated in a woman between 40 and 55 years old in good health and CMV-seronegative. The CDR3 loop reads CASIVALNTEAFF. The CDR3, as DNA: TGTGCCAGCATAGTAGCGCTGAACACTGAAGCTTTCTTT.